A selection of T cell receptor beta chains follows, all from one sample in a study of blood T cells in healthy people across ages. TCRdb reprocessed the 5' RACE reads with MiXCR, giving one entry per CDR3 protein. The sample lists hundreds of thousands of distinct CDR3 sequences, roughly half occurring once. The sequencing sample was made of blood. These receptors were obtained from a woman of 80 years or more in good health. Both conserved end residues are trimmed from each CDR3.

ASSSEVAGGPSTDTQY | TRBJ2-3 | TRBV4-2
ASSTQLSPINEQY | - | TRBV21-1
AWSPPGNAYEQY | TRBJ2-7 | TRBV30
ASNPRTVTDTQY | TRBJ2-3 | TRBV12-3/TRBV12-4
ASSPSTGNLNEQY | TRBJ2-7 | TRBV6-4
SVDTGGDEQY | TRBJ2-7 | TRBV29-1
ASSPRGGGTDTQY | TRBJ2-3 | TRBV9
SARGLGTIYNGQF | TRBJ2-1 | TRBV20-1
AISEGQGRNEQF | TRBJ2-1 | TRBV10-3
VSSSSYEQY | TRBJ2-7 | TRBV6-6
ASSQEVGQGHQPQH | TRBJ1-5 | TRBV4-1
ASSLTSSEQY | TRBJ2-7 | TRBV28
ASQDYEQY | TRBJ2-7 | TRBV6-2/TRBV6-3
ASRKAGGGLSGANVLT | TRBJ2-6 | TRBV12-3/TRBV12-4
SVEVWDSQYNEQF | TRBJ2-1 | TRBV29-1
ASNQVLTGDGSTDTQY | TRBJ2-3 | TRBV4-2
ASSLSGEQF | TRBJ2-1 | TRBV11-2
ASTLGLAKQETQY | TRBJ2-5 | TRBV5-1
ASSLVGGPSFQY | TRBJ2-5 | TRBV7-2
SARQGAETQY | TRBJ2-5 | TRBV20-1
ASSLAHISYNEQF | TRBJ2-1 | TRBV28
ASSLGALVRTGELF | TRBJ2-2 | TRBV7-9
ASSSPGQGANYGYT | TRBJ1-2 | TRBV6-5
ASSDGTVKYGYT | TRBJ1-2 | TRBV7-8
ASSHSGTGRTDTQY | TRBJ2-3 | TRBV23-1
ASSETAGGPYEQY | TRBJ2-7 | TRBV2
ASSPDIHTQY | TRBJ2-3 | TRBV5-1
ASSLRGHGYT | TRBJ1-2 | TRBV28
ASSRPTGVVRDTQY | TRBJ2-3 | TRBV5-8
ASGPLRGSGVGETQY | TRBJ2-5 | TRBV12-5
ASSAQRGTEAF | TRBJ1-1 | TRBV7-2
ASSQDPPPGNTGELF | TRBJ2-2 | TRBV4-1
ASSWERPSTDTQY | TRBJ2-3 | TRBV5-1
ASSLEGQGGDTQY | TRBJ2-3 | TRBV5-1
VSSARGGNQPQH | TRBJ1-5 | TRBV2
ASSYGTSGGDVDTQY | TRBJ2-3 | TRBV6-5
ASVGDLNTEAF | TRBJ1-1 | TRBV7-9
ASRGVGNTEAF | TRBJ1-1 | TRBV6-5
SARSSREVNYGYT | TRBJ1-2 | TRBV20-1
ASSPNRGPSTEAF | TRBJ1-1 | TRBV12-3/TRBV12-4
SADRGSTEAF | TRBJ1-1 | TRBV29-1
AISPLGGTSPLEQY | TRBJ2-7 | TRBV10-3
SAKGGRALNTEAF | TRBJ1-1 | TRBV20-1
ASRTVETQY | TRBJ2-5 | TRBV6-6